Presented here are 18 T cell receptor beta chains from one specimen sequenced in a study of T-cell reconstitution after alpha-beta-depleted transplantation in children. Preparing the TCRbeta library involved the use of unique molecular identifiers. TCRdb passed the PCR reads through MiXCR, listing each CDR3 protein once. The sample lists roughly 340,000 distinct CDR3 sequences; 15% to 20% were seen once. Sequencing was performed on PBMCs, mostly from graft donor cells, taken 360 days after TCRalphabeta/CD19-depleted stem cell transplant. All receptors derive from a male patient between 2 and 10 years old who had a stem cell transplant for acute lymphoblastic leukemia, so the T cells may come from the graft donor.

The chain uses TRBV20-1 and TRBJ2-1; D gene uncertain. The CDR3 loop spans 10 amino acids. The germline V gene has CDR1 DFQATT and CDR2 SNEGSKA (reference sequence). Trimming pared 7 bases from V and 9 bases from J, leaving 10 bases between. This CDR3 reads CSGGDFEQFF. CDR3 DNA: TGCAGTGGTGGTGATTTTGAGCAGTTCTTC.

V is TRBV29-1 and J is TRBJ1-1; no definite D call. The germline CDR1 and CDR2 sequences are SQVTM and ANQGSEA. The V gene lost 1 base and the J gene lost 3 bases, with 6 bases spanning the gap. The CDR3 totals 12 residues. The CDR3 loop is CSVEAGYTEAFF. CDR3 coding DNA: TGCAGCGTTGAAGCGGGCTACACTGAAGCTTTCTTT.

In this sample, this clonotype turned up many times. The chain employs TRBV5-1 and TRBJ1-1, with TRBD1 identical over 7 bases. The CDR3 spans 15 residues. Trimming cost V 3 bases and J 0 bases; bases outside gene matches: 5. CDR1 and CDR2 from the germline V gene are SGHRS and YFSETQ. CDR3 protein: CASSSRQGMNTEAFF. CDR3 in DNA: TGCGCCAGCAGCTCCCGACAGGGTATGAACACTGAAGCTTTCTTT.

This clonotype has only a few counts. J is TRBJ2-1 and V is TRBV6-1; unclear D gene. This CDR3 region has 13 residues. V lost 7 bases to trimming and J lost 7 bases, with 14 bases between them. Germline V gene sequence: CDR1 MNHNS, CDR2 SASEGT. The CDR3 reads CASTGRLQNEQFF. CDR3 nucleotide sequence: TGTGCCAGCACAGGTCGGCTACAGAATGAGCAGTTCTTC.

The chain uses TRBV19 and TRBJ1-1; 9 bases align to TRBD1. CDR3 size: 15 residues. Germline V gene lookup returns CDR1 LNHDA and CDR2 SQIVND (reference sequence). V was pared by 6 bases and J by 0 bases, with 5 bases of the junction left unmatched. DNA for the CDR3: TGTGCCAGTAGATTCCGGGACAGGGTGAACACTGAAGCTTTCTTT. Its translation is CASRFRDRVNTEAFF.

In its sample, this clonotype was seen a few times. The chain has TRBV9 and TRBJ2-1; perhaps TRBD2 as D (7 bases). This CDR3 region has 19 residues. Trimming left V 0 bases short and J 4 bases short, with 23 bases between. In germline, CDR1 is SGDLS, CDR2 YYNGEE. The CDR3 nucleotides are TGTGCCAGCAGCGTAGCAGGGGTTTCGGGGGGTGGAACTTACAATGAGCAGTTCTTC. Its translation: CASSVAGVSGGGTYNEQFF.

This clonotype was detected ten times or more. The J gene is TRBJ1-2, the V gene TRBV20-1; 10 bases agree with TRBD1. The CDR3 is 15 residues long. Unmatched junction bases numbered 8, after V lost 5 bases and J lost 2 bases. Germline CDR1 and CDR2: DFQATT and SNEGSKA (reference sequence). The CDR3 is CSAYAGTGANYGYTF. The CDR3 bases are TGCAGTGCTTACGCCGGGACAGGGGCCAACTATGGCTACACCTTC.

This clonotype was picked up many times. The chain uses TRBV6-1 and TRBJ2-1; no definite D call. The CDR3 is made up of 15 amino acids. V was cut by 6 bases and J by 4 bases, with 16 bases left in between. From germline, CDR1 is MNHNS and CDR2 SASEGT. The CDR3 sequence: CASSQTYLTYNEQFF. DNA of the CDR3: TGTGCCAGCAGCCAGACTTACCTCACTTACAATGAGCAGTTCTTC.

The chain couples TRBV20-1 to TRBJ2-1; no clear D gene. The CDR3 totals 15 residues. Germline loops: CDR1 DFQATT, CDR2 SNEGSKA (reference sequence). V lost 3 bases and J lost 0, with 12 bases in between. DNA for the CDR3: TGCAGTGCTAGTTCTCGCCTTAGCTCCTACAATGAGCAGTTCTTC. Residues: CSASSRLSSYNEQFF.

This clonotype was detected ten times or more. This rearrangement joins TRBV6-1 to TRBJ2-2; TRBD2 matches 11 bases. The CDR3 totals 15 residues. Germline CDR1 MNHNS, CDR2 SASEGT. V shed 6 bases and J 3 bases; nucleotides not matched to a gene: 3. CDR3 nucleotides: TGTGCCAGCAGCGGACTAGCGGGTCACACCGGGGAGCTGTTTTTT. Residues: CASSGLAGHTGELFF.

The chain has TRBV20-1 and TRBJ2-4; 7 bases fit TRBD2. The CDR3 loop spans 13 amino acids. The germline gives CDR1 DFQATT, CDR2 SNEGSKA (reference sequence). Trimming cost V 6 bases and J 6 bases; bases outside gene matches: 8. This CDR3 is CSAAGREINIQYF. The CDR3 DNA follows: TGCAGTGCGGCAGGGCGGGAGATAAACATTCAGTACTTC.

This chain connects TRBV11-2 to TRBJ2-1, with a tentative D call TRBD2 (5 bases). Germline V gene sequence: CDR1 SGHAT, CDR2 FQNNGV. With 1 base removed from V and 0 bases from J, the gap between germline ends came to 19 bases. The CDR3 spans 19 residues. CDR3 sequence: CASSLGTLSSWSSYNEQFF. The CDR3 DNA sequence: TGTGCCAGCAGCTTAGGAACCCTGTCTAGCTGGAGCTCCTACAATGAGCAGTTCTTC.

This clonotype was seen only a few times. The V call is TRBV10-3, the J call TRBJ2-5; weak D call: TRBD1 (5 bases). The V end lost 6 bases, the J end lost 2 bases, and 16 bases lay between the germline ends. Germline assignment: CDR1 ENHRY and CDR2 SYGVKD. The CDR3 has 15 amino acids. CDR3 in DNA: TGTGCCATCAGCCGGACGGAAGGACAACAAGAGACCCAGTACTTC. Amino acids: CAISRTEGQQETQYF.

This clonotype came up a few times. The rearrangement links TRBV7-9 to TRBJ2-1, with D perhaps TRBD2 (5 bases). Between the trimmed V and J ends, which lost 1 base and 0 bases, there was a span of 19 bases. The CDR3 consists of 19 residues. Germline V gives CDR1 SEHNR, CDR2 FQNEAQ (reference sequence). The CDR3 coding sequence is TGTGCCAGCAGCTTAGGAAATTTTTTAAGGAGGAGCTCCTACAATGAGCAGTTCTTC. Its translation: CASSLGNFLRRSSYNEQFF.

The J gene is TRBJ2-3, the V gene TRBV5-1, with 10 bases that match TRBD2. Germline values: CDR1 SGHRS, CDR2 YFSETQ. J lost 4 bases, V lost 3 bases, and 5 bases had no gene match. This CDR3 spans 15 amino acids. CDR3 protein: CASSWVAGGADTQYF. Here the CDR3 DNA reads TGCGCCAGCAGCTGGGTAGCGGGAGGAGCAGATACGCAGTATTTT.

The gene calls are TRBV28 and TRBJ2-5; D is perhaps TRBD2 (5 bases). V was clipped by 6 bases and J by 4 bases, with 12 bases between them. The germline CDR1 and CDR2 sequences are MDHEN and SYDVKM. This CDR3 region has 13 residues. DNA for the CDR3: TGTGCCAGCAGCCCCTGGGAGCGAGAGACCCAGTACTTC. Translated, it gives CASSPWERETQYF. The entire variable domain, with the rest obtained from reference TRBV28 and TRBJ2-5, is as follows: DVKVTQSSRYLVKRTGEKVFLECVQDMDHENMFWYRQDPGLGLRLIYFSYDVKMKEKGDIPEGYSVSREKKERFSLILESASTNQTSMYLCASSPWERETQYFGPGTRLLVL.

This chain links TRBV20-1 with TRBJ1-5, with D perhaps TRBD1 (5 bases). The CDR3 is 14 amino acids. V shed 3 bases and J shed 10 bases, with 19 bases lying between them. Germline values: CDR1 DFQATT, CDR2 SNEGSKA (reference sequence). This CDR3 reads CSASPRGLLAPQHF. The CDR3 DNA reads TGCAGTGCTAGCCCCCGGGGCCTTCTCGCTCCCCAGCATTTT.

In this sample, this clonotype turned up a few times. The CDR3, as DNA: TGTGCCACCAGTGATTTTTCCCCACGGGGGCTAGGGAATGAGCAGTTCTTC. This codes for CATSDFSPRGLGNEQFF. The chain joins TRBV24-1 to TRBJ2-1; D may be TRBD1 or TRBD2 (6 bases each). This CDR3 has 17 amino acids. Deletions cut 1 base from V and 7 bases from J, with 19 bases between. Germline loops: CDR1 KGHDR, CDR2 SFDVKD.